This T cell receptor beta chain derives from a study of T cell repertoires in cytomegalovirus infection. Study-wide background: Public TCR beta signatures provided an indication of both CMV infection and a matching HLA type.

This clonotype was seen many times. TCRdb reprocessed the reads with MiXCR, giving one entry per CDR3 protein. Of fewer than 550,000 distinct CDR3 sequences in the sample, 10% to 12% were seen once. Sequenced: PBMCs. The clonotype comes from a human donor in good health (CMV status not recorded). Some clones in this sample may be carry-over from other donors' samples.

This chain's CDR3 is CASSLRTSGHEQYF. The CDR3 coding sequence is TGTGCCAGCAGCCTAAGGACTAGCGGGCACGAGCAGTACTTC. The chain combines TRBV7-9 with TRBJ2-7; TRBD2 aligns across 11 bases. CDR1 is SEHNR, CDR2 FQNEAQ, per germline (reference sequence). J lost 5 bases, V lost 5 bases, and 5 bases had no gene match. There are 14 residues in the CDR3.